This T cell receptor beta chain was recovered during a study of blood T cell repertoires in COVID-19. Background on the study: The samples span acute and convalescent COVID-19 from the United States, Italy and Spain. T cells, B-cell-depleted T cells, or PBMCs supplied cDNA or gDNA.

Losses at the gene ends were 4 bases for V and 4 bases for J; bases not matched to a gene: 4. CDR3 length: 13 amino acids. Germline V gene lookup returns CDR1 SGHDN and CDR2 FVKESK. Profiled with immunoSEQ multiplex PCR; TCRdb holds only in-frame clones, not every one. The sample holds roughly 250,000 clones, approximately 86% seen once. Material: PBMCs or T cells enriched from blood (not recorded which). The V call is TRBV14, the J call TRBJ2-7; 7 nucleotides align to TRBD1. The sequence came from a middle-aged woman with acute COVID-19. CDR3 protein: CASSRGTVYEQYF. CDR3 DNA: TGTGCCAGCAGCCGAGGGACAGTGTACGAGCAGTACTTC.